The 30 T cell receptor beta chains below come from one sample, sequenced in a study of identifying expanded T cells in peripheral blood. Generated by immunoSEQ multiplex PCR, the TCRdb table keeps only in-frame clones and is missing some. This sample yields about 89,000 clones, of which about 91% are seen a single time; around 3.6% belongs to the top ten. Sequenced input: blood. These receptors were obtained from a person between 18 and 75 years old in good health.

This CDR3 reads CASSEGTGLMNTEAFF. DNA of the CDR3: TGTGCCAGCAGTGAAGGGACAGGGCTTATGAACACTGAAGCTTTCTTT. V is TRBV25-1 and J is TRBJ1-1; 9 nucleotides align to TRBD1. The germline V gene encodes CDR1 MGHDK and CDR2 SYGVNS. The V gene end was trimmed by 2 bases and the J gene end by 0 bases; junction bases not matched to a gene: 4. The CDR3 is made up of 16 amino acids.

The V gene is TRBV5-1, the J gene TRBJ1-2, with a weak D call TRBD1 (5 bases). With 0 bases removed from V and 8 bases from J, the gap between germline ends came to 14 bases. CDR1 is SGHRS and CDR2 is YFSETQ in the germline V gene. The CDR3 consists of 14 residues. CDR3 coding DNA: TGCGCCAGCAGCTTGGGGGAAGGGGAAGGGGGCTACACCTTC. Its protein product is CASSLGEGEGGYTF.

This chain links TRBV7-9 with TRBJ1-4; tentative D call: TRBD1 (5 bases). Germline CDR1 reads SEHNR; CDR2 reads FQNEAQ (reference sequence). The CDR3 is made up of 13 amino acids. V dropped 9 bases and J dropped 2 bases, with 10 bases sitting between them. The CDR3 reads CARSGGTNEKLFF. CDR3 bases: TGTGCCAGGTCCGGGGGGACTAATGAAAAACTGTTTTTT. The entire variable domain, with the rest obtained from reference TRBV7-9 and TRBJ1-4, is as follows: DTGVSQNPRHKITKRGQNVTFRCDPISEHNRLYWYRQTLGQGPEFLTYFQNEAQLEKSRLLSDRFSAERPKGSFSTLEIQRTEQGDSAMYLCARSGGTNEKLFFGSGTQLSVL.

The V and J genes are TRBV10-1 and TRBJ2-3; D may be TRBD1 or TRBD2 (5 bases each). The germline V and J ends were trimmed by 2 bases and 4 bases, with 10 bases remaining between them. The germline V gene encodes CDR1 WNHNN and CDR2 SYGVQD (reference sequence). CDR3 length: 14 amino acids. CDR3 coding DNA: TGCGCCAGCAGTGAGATTAGGGGAGCAGATACGCAGTATTTT. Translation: CASSEIRGADTQYF.

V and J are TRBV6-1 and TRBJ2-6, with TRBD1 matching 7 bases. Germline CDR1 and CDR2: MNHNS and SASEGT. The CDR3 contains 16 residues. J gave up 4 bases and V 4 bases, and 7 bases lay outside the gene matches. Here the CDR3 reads CASSGRQGSGANVLTF. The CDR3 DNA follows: TGTGCCAGCAGTGGTCGACAGGGAAGCGGGGCCAACGTCCTGACTTTC.

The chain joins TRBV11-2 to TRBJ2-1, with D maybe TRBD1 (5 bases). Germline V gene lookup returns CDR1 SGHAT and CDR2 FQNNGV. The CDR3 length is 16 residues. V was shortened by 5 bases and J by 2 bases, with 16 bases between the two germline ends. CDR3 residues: CASSRLQGVTYNEQFF. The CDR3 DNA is TGTGCCAGCAGCCGCCTCCAGGGCGTCACCTACAATGAGCAGTTCTTC.

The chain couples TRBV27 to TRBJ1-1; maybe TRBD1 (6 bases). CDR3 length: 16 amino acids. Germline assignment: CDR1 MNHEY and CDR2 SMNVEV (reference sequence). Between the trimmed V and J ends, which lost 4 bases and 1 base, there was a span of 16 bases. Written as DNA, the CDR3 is TGTGCCAGCAGTTGGGGGGGCCGGGCCAAGAACACTGAAGCTTTCTTT. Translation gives CASSWGGRAKNTEAFF.

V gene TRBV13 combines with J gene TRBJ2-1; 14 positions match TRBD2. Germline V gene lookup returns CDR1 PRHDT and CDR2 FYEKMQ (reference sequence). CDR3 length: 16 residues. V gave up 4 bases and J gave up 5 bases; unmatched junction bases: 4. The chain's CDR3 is CASSSGLAGVDNEQFF. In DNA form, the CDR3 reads TGTGCCAGCAGCTCGGGACTAGCGGGGGTCGACAATGAGCAGTTCTTC.

CDR3 loop: CASSISETQYF. CDR3 sequence (DNA): TGTGCCAGTAGTATAAGTGAGACCCAGTACTTC. The V gene is TRBV19, the J gene TRBJ2-5; no clear D gene. The ends were cut back, 2 bases at V and 5 bases at J, with 3 bases in the middle. Per germline, CDR1 LNHDA and CDR2 SQIVND (reference sequence). The CDR3 length is 11 residues. The variable domain in full, completed from reference TRBV19 and TRBJ2-5, reads DGGITQSPKYLFRKEGQNVTLSCEQNLNHDAMYWYRQDPGQGLRLIYYSQIVNDFQKGDIAEGYSVSREKKESFPLTVTSAQKNPTAFYLCASSISETQYFGPGTRLLVL.

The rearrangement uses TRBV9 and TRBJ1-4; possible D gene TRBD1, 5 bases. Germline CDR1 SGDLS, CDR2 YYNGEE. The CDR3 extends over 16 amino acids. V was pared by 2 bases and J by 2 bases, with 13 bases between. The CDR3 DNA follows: TGTGCCAGCAGCGTGGGCTCTGGGGCGACTAATGAAAAACTGTTTTTT. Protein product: CASSVGSGATNEKLFF.

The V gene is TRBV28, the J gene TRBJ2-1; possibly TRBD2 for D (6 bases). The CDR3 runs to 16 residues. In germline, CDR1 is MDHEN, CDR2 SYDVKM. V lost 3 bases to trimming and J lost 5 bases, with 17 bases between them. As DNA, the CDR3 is TGTGCCAGCAGTTTTTATGTCGGAGGGGCAAACAATGAGCAGTTCTTC. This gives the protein CASSFYVGGANNEQFF.

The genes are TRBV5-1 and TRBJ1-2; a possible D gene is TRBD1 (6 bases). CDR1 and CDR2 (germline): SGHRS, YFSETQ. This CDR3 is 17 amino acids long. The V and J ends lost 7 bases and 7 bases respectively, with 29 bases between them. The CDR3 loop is CASELTPGGRASSGYTF. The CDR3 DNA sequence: TGCGCCAGCGAGCTGACCCCGGGGGGCAGAGCTTCATCTGGCTACACCTTC.

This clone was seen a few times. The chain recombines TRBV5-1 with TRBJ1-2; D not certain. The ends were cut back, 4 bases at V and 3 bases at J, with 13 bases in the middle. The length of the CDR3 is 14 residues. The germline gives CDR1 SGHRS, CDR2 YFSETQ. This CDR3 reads CASSLATGHYGYTF. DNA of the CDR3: TGCGCCAGCAGCCTGGCCACGGGCCACTATGGCTACACCTTC.

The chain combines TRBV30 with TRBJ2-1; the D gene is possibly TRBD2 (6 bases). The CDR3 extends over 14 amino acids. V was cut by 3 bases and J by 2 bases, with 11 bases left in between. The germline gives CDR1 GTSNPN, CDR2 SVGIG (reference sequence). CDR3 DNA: TGTGCCTGGAGAGGGACTTTCCCCTACAATGAGCAGTTCTTC. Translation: CAWRGTFPYNEQFF.

As DNA, the CDR3 is TGTGCCAGCAGCATAGCGACAGGATCAGGCACTGAAGCTTTCTTT. This sequence encodes CASSIATGSGTEAFF. V and J are TRBV6-5 and TRBJ1-1; D is possibly TRBD1 (6 bases). This CDR3 comprises 15 residues. Looked up from germline, CDR1 is MNHEY and CDR2 is SVGAGI. V was trimmed by 6 bases and J by 4 bases, leaving 18 bases between them.

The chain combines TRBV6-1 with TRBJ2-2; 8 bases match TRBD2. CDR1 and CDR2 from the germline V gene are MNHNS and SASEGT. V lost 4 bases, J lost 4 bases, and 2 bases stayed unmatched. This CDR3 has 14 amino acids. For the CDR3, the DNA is TGTGCCAGCAGTGCGGGGGGGGGCACCGGGGAGCTGTTTTTT. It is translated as CASSAGGGTGELFF.

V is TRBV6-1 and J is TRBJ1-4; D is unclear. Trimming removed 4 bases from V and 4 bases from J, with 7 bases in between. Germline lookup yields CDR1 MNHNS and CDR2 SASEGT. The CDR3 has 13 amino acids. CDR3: CASSGQINEKLFF. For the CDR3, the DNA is TGTGCCAGCAGTGGGCAGATTAATGAAAAACTGTTTTTT.

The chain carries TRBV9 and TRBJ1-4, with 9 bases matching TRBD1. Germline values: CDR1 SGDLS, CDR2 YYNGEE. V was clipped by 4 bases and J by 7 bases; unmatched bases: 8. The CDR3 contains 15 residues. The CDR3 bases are TGTGCCAGCAGCATCGGGACAGGGCGGGGTGAAAAACTGTTTTTT. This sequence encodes CASSIGTGRGEKLFF.

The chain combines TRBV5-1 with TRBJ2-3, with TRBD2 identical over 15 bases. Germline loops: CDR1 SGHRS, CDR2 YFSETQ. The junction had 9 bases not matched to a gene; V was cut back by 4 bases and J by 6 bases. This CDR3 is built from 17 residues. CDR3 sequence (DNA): TGCGCCAGCAGCCCCCGGACTAGCGGGGGGGGGACGGATACGCAGTATTTT. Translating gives CASSPRTSGGGTDTQYF.

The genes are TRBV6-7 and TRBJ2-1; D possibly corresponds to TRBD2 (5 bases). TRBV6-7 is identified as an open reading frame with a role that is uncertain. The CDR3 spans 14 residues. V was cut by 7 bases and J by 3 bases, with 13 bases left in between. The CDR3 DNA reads TGTGCCAGCAACCGAGCGGAAAACTACAATGAGCAGTTCTTC. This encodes CASNRAENYNEQFF.

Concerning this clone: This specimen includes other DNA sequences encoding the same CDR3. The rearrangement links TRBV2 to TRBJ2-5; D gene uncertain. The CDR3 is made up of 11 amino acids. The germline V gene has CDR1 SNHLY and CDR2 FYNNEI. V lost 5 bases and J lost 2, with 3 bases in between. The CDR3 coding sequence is TGTGCCAGCAGTTTTCAAGAGACCCAGTACTTC. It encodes CASSFQETQYF.

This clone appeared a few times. Here the CDR3 reads CASSQETVPNYGYTF. For the CDR3, the DNA is TGTGCCAGCAGCCAGGAGACAGTCCCTAACTATGGCTACACCTTC. The rearrangement joins TRBV4-2 to TRBJ1-2; possibly TRBD1 for D (5 bases). Germline V gene lookup returns CDR1 LGHNA and CDR2 YNFKEQ. V was trimmed by 3 bases and J by 0 bases, leaving 11 bases between them. There are 15 residues in the CDR3.

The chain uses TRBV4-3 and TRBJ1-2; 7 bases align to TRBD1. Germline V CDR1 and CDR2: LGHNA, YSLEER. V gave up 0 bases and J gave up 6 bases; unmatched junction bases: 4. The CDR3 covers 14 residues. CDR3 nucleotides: TGCGCCAGCAGCCAAGATTGGACAGGCGATGGCTACACCTTC. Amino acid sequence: CASSQDWTGDGYTF.

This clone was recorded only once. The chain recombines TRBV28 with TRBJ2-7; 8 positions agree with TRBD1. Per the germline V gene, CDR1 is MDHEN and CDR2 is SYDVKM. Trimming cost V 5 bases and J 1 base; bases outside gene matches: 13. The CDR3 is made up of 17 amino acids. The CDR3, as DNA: TGTGCCAGCAGTCCCCCGCGTCCGGGACAGGCGTCCTACGAGCAGTACTTC. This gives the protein CASSPPRPGQASYEQYF.

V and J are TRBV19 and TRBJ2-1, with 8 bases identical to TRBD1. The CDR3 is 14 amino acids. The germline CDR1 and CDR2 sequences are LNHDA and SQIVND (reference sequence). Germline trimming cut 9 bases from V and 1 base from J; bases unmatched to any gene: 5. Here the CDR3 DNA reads TGTGCCAGCCGAGGACAGGGATCCTACAATGAGCAGTTCTTC. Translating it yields CASRGQGSYNEQFF.

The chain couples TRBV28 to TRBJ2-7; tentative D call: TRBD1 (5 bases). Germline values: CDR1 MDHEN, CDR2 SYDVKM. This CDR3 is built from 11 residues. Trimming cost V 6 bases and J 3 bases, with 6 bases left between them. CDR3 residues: CASRQVYEQYF. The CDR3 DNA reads TGTGCCAGCAGACAGGTCTACGAGCAGTACTTC.

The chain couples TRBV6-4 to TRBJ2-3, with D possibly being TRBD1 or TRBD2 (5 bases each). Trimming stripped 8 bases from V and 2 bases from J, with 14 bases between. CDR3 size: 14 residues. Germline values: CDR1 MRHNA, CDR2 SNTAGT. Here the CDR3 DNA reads TGTGCCAGCGCTGAGGGGCAAGACACAGATACGCAGTATTTT. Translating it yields CASAEGQDTDTQYF.

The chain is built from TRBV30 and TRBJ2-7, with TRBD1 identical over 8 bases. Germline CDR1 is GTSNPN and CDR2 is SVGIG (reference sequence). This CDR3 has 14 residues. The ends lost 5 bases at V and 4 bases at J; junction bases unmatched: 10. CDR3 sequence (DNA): TGTGCCTGGGCAGGGGGCGCCAGGACATACGAGCAGTACTTC. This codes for CAWAGGARTYEQYF. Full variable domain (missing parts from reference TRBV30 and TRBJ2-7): SQTIHQWPATLVQPVGSPLSLECTVEGTSNPNLYWYRQAAGRGLQLLFYSVGIGQISSEVPQNLSASRPQDRQFILSSKKLLLSDSGFYLCAWAGGARTYEQYFGPGTRLTVT.

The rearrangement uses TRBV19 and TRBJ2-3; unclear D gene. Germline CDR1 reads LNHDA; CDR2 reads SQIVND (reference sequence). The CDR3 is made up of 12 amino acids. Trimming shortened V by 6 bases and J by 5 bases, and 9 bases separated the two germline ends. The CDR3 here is CASSTEGDTQYF. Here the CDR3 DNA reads TGTGCCAGTAGCACCGAAGGAGATACGCAGTATTTT. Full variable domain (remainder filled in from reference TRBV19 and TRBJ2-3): DGGITQSPKYLFRKEGQNVTLSCEQNLNHDAMYWYRQDPGQGLRLIYYSQIVNDFQKGDIAEGYSVSREKKESFPLTVTSAQKNPTAFYLCASSTEGDTQYFGPGTRLTVL.

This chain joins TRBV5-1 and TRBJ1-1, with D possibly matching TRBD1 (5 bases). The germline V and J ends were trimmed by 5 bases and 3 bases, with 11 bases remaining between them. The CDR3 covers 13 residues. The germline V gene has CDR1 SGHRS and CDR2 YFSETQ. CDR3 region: CASSGVGDTEAFF. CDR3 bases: TGCGCCAGCAGTGGGGTAGGGGACACTGAAGCTTTCTTT.